Below, 29 T cell receptor beta chains from the same sample are listed, as sequenced in a study of T cell responses to AZD1222 COVID-19 vaccine. Clones were read by immunoSEQ multiplex PCR, and TCRdb kept only the in-frame ones, dropping some. This sample has about 160,000 clones, with roughly nine tenths found just once. The sequencing used peripheral blood, collected on day 0 of AZD1222 vaccination. Receptor source: an adult in good health.

The J gene is TRBJ2-1, the V gene TRBV29-1, with D unclear. Trimming shortened V by 5 bases and J by 6 bases, and 5 bases separated the two germline ends. There are 10 residues in the CDR3. CDR1 SQVTM and CDR2 ANQGSEA come from the germline V gene. The CDR3 loop reads CSVRRNEQFF. The DNA for the CDR3 is TGCAGCGTTCGACGCAATGAGCAGTTCTTC.

V and J are TRBV7-3 and TRBJ2-3, with 7 bases aligning to TRBD2. Losses at the gene ends were 11 bases for V and 3 bases for J; bases not matched to a gene: 8. Per the germline V gene, CDR1 is SGHTA and CDR2 is FQGTGA. This CDR3 contains 13 residues. CDR3 in amino acids: CACGGDSTDTQYF. For the CDR3, the DNA is TGTGCCTGCGGGGGAGACTCGACAGATACGCAGTATTTT.

The rearrangement links TRBV9 to TRBJ1-5; tentatively, D is TRBD1 (5 bases). V lost 3 bases to trimming and J lost 9 bases, with 13 bases between them. Germline lookup yields CDR1 SGDLS and CDR2 YYNGEE. The CDR3 has 13 amino acids. The CDR3 nucleotides read TGTGCCAGCAGCGAGACAGTTCTCGGGCCCCAGCATTTT. Its translation is CASSETVLGPQHF.

This clone was observed a few times. The V gene is TRBV19, the J gene TRBJ1-1; D is undetermined. The CDR3 has 13 amino acids. Germline V CDR1 and CDR2: LNHDA, SQIVND (reference sequence). The V end lost 3 bases, the J end lost 1 base, and 6 bases lay between the germline ends. CDR3 amino acids: CASSIAPNTEAFF. In DNA form, the CDR3 reads TGTGCCAGTAGTATCGCTCCGAACACTGAAGCTTTCTTT.

This rearrangement joins TRBV19 to TRBJ1-2; D unresolved. The CDR3 runs to 14 residues. The germline V gene has CDR1 LNHDA and CDR2 SQIVND (reference sequence). The V end was cut by 3 bases, the J end by 5 bases, with 13 bases between. The CDR3 spells CASSIRLGSYGYTF. CDR3 bases: TGTGCCAGTAGTATTCGATTGGGTTCTTATGGCTACACCTTC.

This clone was seen once. The J gene is TRBJ2-7, the V gene TRBV28; D remains unclear. V lost 5 bases and J lost 3, with 8 bases in between. CDR3 size: 12 residues. Germline V gene data show CDR1 as MDHEN and CDR2 as SYDVKM. CDR3: CASSNPFYEQYF. The CDR3, as DNA: TGTGCCAGCAGTAACCCCTTCTACGAGCAGTACTTC.

In this sample, this clone turned up once. This chain links TRBV7-3 with TRBJ1-1, with D maybe TRBD1 (6 bases). The length of the CDR3 is 13 residues. Trimming took 2 bases from V and 10 from J, leaving 14 bases between them. Germline CDR1 is SGHTA and CDR2 is FQGTGA. In DNA form, the CDR3 reads TGTGCCAGCAGCTTATCGGGGGGCGAGGTAGCTTTCTTT. Translation gives CASSLSGGEVAFF.

The rearrangement joins TRBV7-3 to TRBJ2-2, with 13 positions matching TRBD2. The germline V gene has CDR1 SGHTA and CDR2 FQGTGA. V shed 2 bases, J shed 6 bases, and the junction held 3 bases outside the gene matches. The CDR3 covers 16 residues. The CDR3 DNA reads as TGTGCCAGCAGCTTATATGGACTAGCGGGAGCCGGGGAGCTGTTTTTT. The encoded protein is CASSLYGLAGAGELFF.

V and J are TRBV29-1 and TRBJ1-2; no definite D call. The germline V gene has CDR1 SQVTM and CDR2 ANQGSEA. The V and J ends lost 8 bases and 7 bases respectively, with 11 bases between them. There are 10 residues in the CDR3. CDR3 protein: CSSGEGGYTF. CDR3 nucleotides: TGCAGCTCGGGAGAAGGTGGCTACACCTTC.

This clone was detected once. This chain links TRBV3-1 (or the pseudogene TRBV3-2) with TRBJ2-7; D may match TRBD1 or TRBD2 (6 bases each). V was clipped by 2 bases and J by 4 bases, with 21 bases between them. Germline V lookup: CDR1 LGHDT, CDR2 YNNKEL (reference sequence). CDR3 length: 17 amino acids. The CDR3 DNA follows: TGTGCCAGCAGCCAAAACCCCGGTGGAGGGGGTTGGTACGAGCAGTACTTC. Its protein is CASSQNPGGGGWYEQYF.

The chain joins TRBV5-1 to TRBJ1-2; 8 bases are a match to TRBD1. The trim removed 4 bases at V and 5 bases at J, leaving 7 bases unmatched. The germline CDR1 and CDR2 sequences are SGHRS and YFSETQ. The CDR3 has 14 residues. The DNA of the CDR3 is TGCGCCAGCAGCCTAGGACAGGGATCGTATGGCTACACCTTC. Its protein product is CASSLGQGSYGYTF.

In DNA form, the CDR3 reads TGTGCCAGCAGTTTACGTCTTCCTTCCTACGAGCAGTACTTC. It is translated as CASSLRLPSYEQYF. V gene TRBV28 combines with J gene TRBJ2-7, with D unresolved. The V and J ends lost 2 bases and 1 base respectively, with 9 bases between them. CDR1 MDHEN and CDR2 SYDVKM come from the germline V gene. The CDR3 covers 14 residues.

The chain combines TRBV2 with TRBJ1-2; TRBD1 aligns across 8 bases. The CDR3 runs 13 residues. Unmatched junction bases numbered 4, after V lost 1 base and J lost 9 bases. The germline V gene encodes CDR1 SNHLY and CDR2 FYNNEI. In DNA, the CDR3 is TGTGCCAGCAGTGAAGACAGGGGGGCACGCTACACCTTC. Protein product: CASSEDRGARYTF.

This rearrangement joins TRBV7-2 to TRBJ2-3; D uncertain. V lost 5 bases and J lost 3, with 18 bases in between. CDR3 length equals 16 residues. Germline loops: CDR1 SGHTA, CDR2 FQGNSA. The CDR3 bases are TGTGCCAGCAGCCCCCCGGGTTTTACGAGTACAGATACGCAGTATTTT. It encodes CASSPPGFTSTDTQYF.

In regard to this clone: Other nucleotide sequences in the sample specify the same CDR3. The chain employs TRBV7-2 and TRBJ1-5, with TRBD1 matching over 7 bases. V shed 5 bases, J shed 1 base, and the junction held 2 bases outside the gene matches. CDR1 and CDR2 (germline): SGHTA, FQGNSA. The CDR3 runs 14 residues. The CDR3 DNA sequence: TGTGCCAGCAGCAGACAGGGAAGCAATCAGCCCCAGCATTTT. Amino acid sequence: CASSRQGSNQPQHF.

The chain joins TRBV10-1 to TRBJ1-6; perhaps TRBD1 as D (6 bases). Germline V lookup: CDR1 WNHNN, CDR2 SYGVQD (reference sequence). The CDR3 is 15 residues long. The ends were cut back, 3 bases at V and 6 bases at J, with 12 bases in the middle. CDR3 region: CASSDRTDPNSPLHF. The CDR3 DNA follows: TGCGCCAGCAGTGACCGGACAGATCCTAATTCACCCCTCCACTTT.

V is TRBV9 and J is TRBJ1-5, with 11 nucleotides matching TRBD1. V lost 2 bases, J lost 6 bases, and 4 bases stayed unmatched. Germline V CDR1 and CDR2: SGDLS, YYNGEE. This CDR3 is 15 amino acids long. The chain's CDR3 is CASSVGQGASQPQHF. Here the CDR3 DNA reads TGTGCCAGCAGCGTCGGACAGGGGGCGAGTCAGCCCCAGCATTTT.

The chain is built from TRBV30 and TRBJ1-2, with D unclear. CDR3 length equals 13 residues. Germline-derived CDR1 and CDR2 are GTSNPN and SVGIG (reference sequence). V shed 0 bases and J shed 10 bases, with 15 bases lying between them. As DNA, the CDR3 is TGTGCCTGGAGTGTCTCCCCTCTAAGGGACTACACCTTC. Amino acids: CAWSVSPLRDYTF.

This clone has just one count. CDR3 amino acids: CASNPGQTTDTQYF. CDR3 nucleotides: TGCGCCAGCAACCCGGGACAGACTACAGATACGCAGTATTTT. The gene calls are TRBV5-1 and TRBJ2-3, with 7 nucleotides matching TRBD1. The CDR3 sequence is 14 residues long. CDR1 SGHRS and CDR2 YFSETQ come from the germline V gene. Losses at the gene ends were 6 bases for V and 3 bases for J; bases not matched to a gene: 7.

J is TRBJ1-2 and V is TRBV19; no clear D. The germline CDR1 and CDR2 sequences are LNHDA and SQIVND (reference sequence). The ends were cut back, 5 bases at V and 4 bases at J, with 23 bases in the middle. This CDR3 spans 17 amino acids. CDR3 sequence reads: CASSPRSTIPAPYGYTF. The DNA of the CDR3 is TGTGCCAGTAGTCCCCGTAGCACCATCCCAGCGCCCTATGGCTACACCTTC.

The chain has TRBV5-4 and TRBJ2-7; D not resolved. This CDR3 contains 12 residues. V was clipped by 3 bases and J by 3 bases, with 7 bases between them. The germline CDR1 and CDR2 sequences are SGHNT and YYREEE (reference sequence). The CDR3 sequence: CASSSTNYEQYF. The CDR3 DNA follows: TGTGCCAGCAGCTCGACCAACTACGAGCAGTACTTC.

V gene TRBV5-4 combines with J gene TRBJ2-7; 10 bases fit TRBD2. Looked up from germline, CDR1 is SGHNT and CDR2 is YYREEE (reference sequence). V gave up 3 bases and J gave up 2 bases; unmatched junction bases: 2. This CDR3 is 14 amino acids long. The CDR3 loop reads CASSWTSGAYEQYF. CDR3 DNA: TGTGCCAGCAGCTGGACTAGCGGAGCCTACGAGCAGTACTTC.

The chain combines TRBV7-2 with TRBJ1-2; 8 bases fit TRBD1. The CDR3 is 15 amino acids. V trimming: 5 bases; J trimming: 10 bases; junction bases outside the gene matches: 15. CDR1 and CDR2 (germline): SGHTA, FQGNSA. The CDR3 sequence: CASSPRRGTGLPYTF. The CDR3 nucleotides read TGTGCCAGCAGCCCCCGGCGGGGGACAGGACTCCCCTACACCTTC.

The chain is built from TRBV7-2 and TRBJ2-5; 9 positions agree with TRBD2. The germline V gene has CDR1 SGHTA and CDR2 FQGNSA. This CDR3 has 15 amino acids. V lost 11 bases to trimming and J lost 4 bases; unmatched junction nucleotides: 14. DNA for the CDR3: TGTGCCCGCCGCCGCGGGGGGGGGAGAGGAGAGACCCAGTACTTC. Its translation is CARRRGGGRGETQYF.

The table lists this clone with a count of one. The chain employs TRBV6-5 and TRBJ2-1; 9 nucleotides align to TRBD2. The CDR3 is made up of 15 amino acids. Looked up from germline, CDR1 is MNHEY and CDR2 is SVGAGI. After removal of 6 bases from V and 6 bases from J, the junction contained 9 bases not matched to a gene. The DNA for the CDR3 is TGTGCCAGCAGCCGTATAACAGCGGGAGGCAATGAGCAGTTCTTC. Amino acid sequence: CASSRITAGGNEQFF.

The chain recombines TRBV19 with TRBJ1-1; D gene unclear. With 7 bases removed from V and 0 bases from J, the gap between germline ends came to 9 bases. The CDR3 totals 13 residues. Germline CDR1 and CDR2: LNHDA and SQIVND (reference sequence). CDR3 residues: CASTPRLNTEAFF. CDR3 bases: TGTGCCAGTACACCCAGGCTGAACACTGAAGCTTTCTTT.

The chain joins TRBV2 to TRBJ2-2, with D unresolved. This CDR3 has 11 amino acids. V lost 4 bases to trimming and J lost 5 bases, with 2 bases between them. Germline V gene sequence: CDR1 SNHLY, CDR2 FYNNEI. The CDR3 sequence: CASSVTGELFF. CDR3 in DNA: TGTGCCAGCAGTGTAACCGGGGAGCTGTTTTTT.

The rearrangement links TRBV24-1 to TRBJ2-1; D is uncertain. The CDR3 runs 16 residues. Germline V lookup: CDR1 KGHDR, CDR2 SFDVKD. Between the trimmed V and J ends, which lost 3 bases and 3 bases, there was a span of 14 bases. This CDR3 reads CATSDVGDHLYNEQFF. DNA for the CDR3: TGTGCCACCAGTGATGTGGGTGACCACCTCTACAATGAGCAGTTCTTC.

The chain couples TRBV11-2 to TRBJ2-1, with TRBD1 matching over 9 bases. Germline V gene sequence: CDR1 SGHAT, CDR2 FQNNGV. The CDR3 loop spans 15 amino acids. Trimming at V came to 5 bases and at J to 6 bases, leaving 8 bases not matched to a gene. As DNA, the CDR3 is TGTGCCAGCAGCCCCGGGACAGGGCCCCTCAATGAGCAGTTCTTC. Translating gives CASSPGTGPLNEQFF.